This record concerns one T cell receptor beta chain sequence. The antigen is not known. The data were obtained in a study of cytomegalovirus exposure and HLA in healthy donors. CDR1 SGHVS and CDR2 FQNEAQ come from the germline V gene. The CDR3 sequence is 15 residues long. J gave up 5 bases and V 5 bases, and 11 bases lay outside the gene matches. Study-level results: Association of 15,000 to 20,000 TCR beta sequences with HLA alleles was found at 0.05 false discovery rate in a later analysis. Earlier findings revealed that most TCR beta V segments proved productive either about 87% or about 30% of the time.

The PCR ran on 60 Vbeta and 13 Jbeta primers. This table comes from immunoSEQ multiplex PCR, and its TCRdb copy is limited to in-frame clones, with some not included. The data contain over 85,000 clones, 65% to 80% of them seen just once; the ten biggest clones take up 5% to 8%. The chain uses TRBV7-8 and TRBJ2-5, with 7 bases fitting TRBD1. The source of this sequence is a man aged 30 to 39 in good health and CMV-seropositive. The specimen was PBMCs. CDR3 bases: TGTGCCAGCAGCCCCAAACAGGGGATGGAGGAGACCCAGTACTTC. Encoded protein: CASSPKQGMEETQYF.